This T cell receptor (beta chain) was sequenced during a study of cytomegalovirus exposure and HLA in healthy donors. Points on this clone: The antigen remains undetermined.

Deletions cut 2 bases from V and 3 bases from J, with 9 bases between. There are 13 residues in the CDR3. CDR1 and CDR2 from the germline V gene are SGHNT and YYREEE (reference sequence). Study-wide points: Associated with cytomegalovirus, according to the listing, were 164 TCR beta chains. Most TCR sequences were seen very rarely across donors, but some public TCRs occurred in many. With high specificity and sensitivity, the classifier reportedly diagnosed cytomegalovirus status.

TCRdb's copy holds only in-frame clones and misses some; the assay was immunoSEQ multiplex PCR. The data show roughly 56,000 clones, with over 90% seen just once and approximately 2.5% held by the top ten. The sequenced material came from PBMCs. This chain uses TRBV5-4 with TRBJ2-7, with D unresolved. The origin of this receptor is a man aged 18 to 30 in good health and CMV-seronegative. DNA of the CDR3: TGTGCCAGCAGCTTTGATCCGAGCTACGAGCAGTACTTC. This gives the protein CASSFDPSYEQYF.